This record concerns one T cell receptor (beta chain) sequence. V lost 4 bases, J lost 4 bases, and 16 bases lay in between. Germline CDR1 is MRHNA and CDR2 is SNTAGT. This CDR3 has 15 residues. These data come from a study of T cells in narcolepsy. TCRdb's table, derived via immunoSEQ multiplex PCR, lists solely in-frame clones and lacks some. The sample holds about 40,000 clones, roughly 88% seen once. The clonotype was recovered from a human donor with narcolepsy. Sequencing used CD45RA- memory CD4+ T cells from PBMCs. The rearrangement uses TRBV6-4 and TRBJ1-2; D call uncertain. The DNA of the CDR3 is TGTGCCAGCAGTGCCTCCCTCTTATCCCCCTATGGCTACACCTTC. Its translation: CASSASLLSPYGYTF.